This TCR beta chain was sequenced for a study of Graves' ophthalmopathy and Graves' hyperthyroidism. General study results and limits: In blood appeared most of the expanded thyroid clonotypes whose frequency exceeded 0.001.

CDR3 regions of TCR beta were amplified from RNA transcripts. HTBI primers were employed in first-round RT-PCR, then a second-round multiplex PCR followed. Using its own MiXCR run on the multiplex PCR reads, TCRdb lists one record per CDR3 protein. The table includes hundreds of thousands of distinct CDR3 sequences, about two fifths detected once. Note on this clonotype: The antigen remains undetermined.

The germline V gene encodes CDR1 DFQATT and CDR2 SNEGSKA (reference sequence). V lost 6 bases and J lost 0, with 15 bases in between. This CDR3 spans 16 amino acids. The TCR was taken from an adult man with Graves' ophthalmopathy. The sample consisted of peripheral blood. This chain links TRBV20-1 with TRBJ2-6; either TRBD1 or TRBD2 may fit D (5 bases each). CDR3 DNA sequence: TGCAGTGCGGAGGACACCTTTAGCTCTGGGGCCAACGTCCTGACTTTC. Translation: CSAEDTFSSGANVLTF.